One sample yielded the 29 T cell receptor beta chains listed below, sequenced in a study of CD8+CD57+ T cells in acquired aplastic anemia. Patients chosen for sequencing had CD8+CD57+ cells that had expanded, as shown by flow cytometry. Genomic DNA, serving as template, underwent TCR beta VDJ and CDR3 profiling. A single record per CDR3 protein comes from TCRdb applying MiXCR to the reads. The sample holds roughly 500,000 distinct CDR3 sequences; about a third are singletons and the top ten take 0.8% to 0.85%. The sample comprised sorted CD4+, CD8+, or CD8+CD57+ T cells (not recorded which) from PBMCs. The receptor source for this set is a human donor with aplastic anemia.

This clonotype appeared once. This chain links TRBV9 with TRBJ2-2; no clear D. V lost 4 bases, J lost 1 base, and 11 bases lay in between. There are 15 residues in the CDR3. Germline CDR1 reads SGDLS; CDR2 reads YYNGEE. The CDR3: CASSPRDVNTGELFF. CDR3 nucleotide sequence: TGTGCCAGCAGCCCTCGAGATGTGAACACCGGGGAGCTGTTTTTT.

This clonotype was counted a few times. The rearrangement uses TRBV6-5 and TRBJ2-5; D gene unclear. The germline V gene has CDR1 MNHEY and CDR2 SVGAGI. The ends were cut back, 6 bases at V and 1 base at J, with 9 bases in the middle. The length of the CDR3 is 13 residues. CDR3 DNA: TGTGCCAGCAGCGAGATCCTCCAAGAGACCCAGTACTTC. Encoded protein: CASSEILQETQYF.

This clonotype was counted at least ten times. V usage is TRBV6-4 and J usage is TRBJ1-5; D is unresolved. CDR3 size: 12 residues. Looked up from germline, CDR1 is MRHNA and CDR2 is SNTAGT. Trimming took off 0 bases at V and 10 bases at J, with 7 bases between the two ends. The DNA of the CDR3 is TGTGCCAGCAGTGACTCGGGGTTACCCCAGCATTTT. Its protein is CASSDSGLPQHF.

The gene calls are TRBV20-1 and TRBJ2-7; maybe TRBD2 (6 bases). The germline CDR1 and CDR2 sequences are DFQATT and SNEGSKA (reference sequence). Trimming pared 7 bases from V and 4 bases from J, leaving 20 bases between. This CDR3 spans 14 amino acids. The DNA of the CDR3 is TGCAGTGTCCCGGGCCCGGGACTGACTTACGAGCAGTACTTC. Amino acid sequence: CSVPGPGLTYEQYF.

The chain is built from TRBV25-1 and TRBJ2-7, with 8 nucleotides matching TRBD2. The CDR3 totals 16 residues. Germline trimming cut 6 bases from V and 1 base from J; bases unmatched to any gene: 11. Germline V gene lookup returns CDR1 MGHDK and CDR2 SYGVNS. For the CDR3, the DNA is TGTGCCAGCAGCCAGACTCGGACTAGCATATCCTACGAGCAGTACTTC. It encodes CASSQTRTSISYEQYF.

There are a few counts of this clonotype. This chain joins TRBV12-3 or TRBV12-4 and TRBJ1-4; D is undetermined. The CDR3 consists of 15 residues. V lost 5 bases, J lost 0 bases, and 10 bases lay in between. CDR3 sequence reads: CASSTGWATNEKLFF. DNA for the CDR3: TGTGCCAGCAGTACCGGATGGGCAACTAATGAAAAACTGTTTTTT.

This clonotype has more than one count but fewer than ten. This chain uses TRBV25-1 with TRBJ2-5, with 12 positions matching TRBD2. Germline V gives CDR1 MGHDK, CDR2 SYGVNS. CDR3 length: 16 residues. The V segment lost 5 bases and the J segment 2 bases; nucleotides outside the gene matches: 6. The CDR3 region is CASSPGTSGRQETQYF. The CDR3 coding sequence is TGTGCCAGCAGTCCCGGGACTAGCGGGCGTCAAGAGACCCAGTACTTC.

Concerning this clonotype: Mismatch with germline at one junction end may stem from a read error. The chain uses TRBV20-1 and TRBJ2-6; no clear D gene. The CDR3 has 13 amino acids. CDR1 is DFQATT, CDR2 SNEGSKA, per germline (reference sequence). The CDR3 protein is CSARTSGSNVLTF. The CDR3 nucleotides read TGCAGTGCTAGAACCTCTGGGTCCAACGTCCTGACTTTC.

In the case of this clonotype: This clone may be a read error of a much larger clone one base away. The V gene is TRBV9, the J gene TRBJ1-2; 7 bases align to TRBD1. This CDR3 contains 13 residues. The germline gives CDR1 SGDLS, CDR2 YYNGEE. V was pared by 3 bases and J by 7 bases, with 6 bases of the junction left unmatched. The CDR3 sequence: CASSATGAIGYTF. The CDR3 nucleotides read TGTGCCAGCAGCGCAACAGGGGCCATTGGCTACACCTTC.

This clonotype was observed a handful of times. The J gene is TRBJ2-7, the V gene TRBV7-9; 9 bases map to TRBD1. The V and J ends lost 5 bases and 5 bases, in that order; junction bases with no gene match: 10. This CDR3 contains 15 residues. Germline V lookup: CDR1 SEHNR, CDR2 FQNEAQ (reference sequence). CDR3 region: CASSPVGQGLNEQYF. CDR3 nucleotide sequence: TGTGCCAGCAGCCCGGTCGGACAGGGGCTCAACGAGCAGTACTTC.

This clonotype has a handful of counts. Possible read error: a much larger clone is one base away. The J gene is TRBJ2-3, the V gene TRBV10-1; TRBD2 agrees at 7 bases. Germline V CDR1 and CDR2: WNHNN, SYGVQD (reference sequence). The CDR3 has 13 amino acids. CDR3 nucleotides: TGCCCCAGCAGAGGACTAGATACAGATACGCAGTATTTT. This encodes CPSRGLDTDTQYF.

This clonotype showed up just a few times. This sequence joins TRBV4-1 and TRBJ1-4; D may be TRBD1 (6 bases). Per the germline V gene, CDR1 is MGHRA and CDR2 is YSYEKL. The CDR3 has 14 residues. Trimming left V 1 base short and J 8 bases short, with 11 bases between. CDR3 residues: CASSQARGKEKLFF. In DNA form, the CDR3 reads TGCGCCAGCAGCCAAGCCAGGGGCAAGGAAAAACTGTTTTTT.

In its sample, this clonotype was seen many times. This chain connects TRBV4-2 to TRBJ2-6, with 8 bases identical to TRBD1. The CDR3 runs to 17 residues. The germline CDR1 and CDR2 sequences are LGHNA and YNFKEQ. V shed 4 bases and J 0 bases; nucleotides not matched to a gene: 5. CDR3 coding DNA: TGTGCCAGCAGCCGGACAGGGACCCCCTCTGGGGCCAACGTCCTGACTTTC. This codes for CASSRTGTPSGANVLTF.

This clonotype was recorded at least ten times. The V and J genes are TRBV19 and TRBJ2-7; 10 nucleotides agree with TRBD2. V lost 6 bases to trimming and J lost 6 bases; unmatched junction nucleotides: 5. The CDR3 runs to 13 residues. Germline V gene lookup returns CDR1 LNHDA and CDR2 SQIVND (reference sequence). CDR3 nucleotides: TGTGCCAGTAGCGGGCTAGCGGGGGCCGAGCAGTACTTC. Encoded protein: CASSGLAGAEQYF.

Note on this clonotype: At one end, the junction sequence differs from germline, possibly due to a read error. The CDR3 nucleotides read TGTGTCACCAGCAGAGTGCAGGGATCTGGAGACACCATATATTTT. Protein product: CVTSRVQGSGDTIYF. The rearrangement joins TRBV15 to TRBJ1-3; possibly TRBD1 for D (5 bases). The CDR3 runs 15 residues. The V gene's germline CDR1 is LNHNV and CDR2 YYDKDF (reference sequence).

This clonotype showed up many times. This chain joins TRBV5-1 and TRBJ2-7; D unresolved. CDR1 and CDR2 from the germline V gene are SGHRS and YFSETQ. This CDR3 is 14 amino acids long. Trimming removed 0 bases at V and 1 base at J, with 8 bases between. In DNA, the CDR3 is TGCGCCAGCAGCTTGGAATGGGGATCCTACGAGCAGTACTTC. Its protein is CASSLEWGSYEQYF.

This clonotype has just a few counts. The rearrangement links TRBV9 to TRBJ1-1; the match to TRBD1 covers 9 bases. Germline-derived CDR1 and CDR2 are SGDLS and YYNGEE. The V segment lost 3 bases and the J segment 5 bases; nucleotides outside the gene matches: 8. The length of the CDR3 is 15 residues. CDR3 sequence reads: CASSGRDRVGTEAFF. CDR3 nucleotides: TGTGCCAGCAGCGGCAGGGACAGGGTGGGGACTGAAGCTTTCTTT. Full variable domain (rest looked up from reference TRBV9 and TRBJ1-1): DSGVTQTPKHLITATGQRVTLRCSPRSGDLSVYWYQQSLDQGLQFLIQYYNGEERAKGNILERFSAQQFPDLHSELNLSSLELGDSALYFCASSGRDRVGTEAFFGQGTRLTVV.

With regard to this clonotype: Here the CDR3 omits its conserved ending phenylalanine or tryptophan, so a read error is the likely source. This chain's CDR3 is CASSLQGGEQFL. As DNA, the CDR3 is TGTGCCAGCAGCTTACAGGGGGGTGAGCAGTTCCTC. V is TRBV7-9 and J is TRBJ2-1; D may be TRBD1 (7 bases). The CDR3 totals 12 residues. The germline V gene has CDR1 SEHNR and CDR2 FQNEAQ (reference sequence). V lost 2 bases to trimming and J lost 9 bases, with 8 bases between them.

This rearrangement joins TRBV15 to TRBJ2-2; D is perhaps TRBD2 (5 bases). V lost 0 bases, J lost 4 bases, and 12 bases lay in between. This CDR3 has 16 residues. Germline V CDR1 and CDR2: LNHNV, YYDKDF (reference sequence). Written as DNA, the CDR3 is TGTGCCACCAGCAGAGATTTACTAGTTGGCACCGGGGAGCTGTTTTTT. The encoded protein is CATSRDLLVGTGELFF.

A remark on this clonotype: Just one base apart from a much larger clone, this may be a read error. This chain links TRBV9 with TRBJ2-3; 7 bases are shared with TRBD2. Germline values: CDR1 SGDLS, CDR2 YYNGEE. This CDR3 is built from 14 residues. The chain's CDR3 is CARSVGTNTDTQYF. Here the CDR3 DNA reads TGTGCCCGCAGCGTAGGGACTAACACAGATACGCAGTATTTT.

The sample holds many counts of this clonotype. CDR3 nucleotide sequence: TGTGCCAGCAGCTCGAAGAAGGAGGGGGGAGATACGCAGTATTTT. Protein product: CASSSKKEGGDTQYF. The chain joins TRBV25-1 to TRBJ2-3; D could derive from TRBD1 or TRBD2 (6 bases each). Per germline, CDR1 MGHDK and CDR2 SYGVNS. The CDR3 extends over 15 amino acids. V gave up 6 bases and J gave up 5 bases, with 18 bases separating them.

This clonotype has a count of ten or more. V and J are TRBV19 and TRBJ1-2; no reliable D call. The V gene lost 3 bases and the J gene lost 2 bases, with 7 bases spanning the gap. The CDR3 is 13 residues long. Germline V gene sequence: CDR1 LNHDA, CDR2 SQIVND (reference sequence). In nucleotides, the CDR3 is TGTGCCAGTAGTATTACGGAAAACTATGGCTACACCTTC. Translating it yields CASSITENYGYTF.

This sequence joins TRBV20-1 and TRBJ2-1; TRBD2 matches 9 bases. The CDR3 consists of 14 residues. Germline trimming cut 1 base from V and 9 bases from J; bases unmatched to any gene: 7. The germline V gene encodes CDR1 DFQATT and CDR2 SNEGSKA (reference sequence). The CDR3 protein is CSARVGTSMSEQFF. CDR3 DNA sequence: TGCAGTGCTAGAGTGGGGACTAGCATGTCTGAGCAGTTCTTC.

The chain links TRBV11-2 to TRBJ2-1, with 13 bases fitting TRBD2. This CDR3 has 15 residues. Germline CDR1 is SGHAT and CDR2 is FQNNGV. The V segment lost 5 bases and the J segment 10 bases; nucleotides outside the gene matches: 8. The CDR3 reads CASSTWTSGSGEQFF. Written as DNA, the CDR3 is TGTGCCAGCAGCACCTGGACTAGCGGGAGCGGGGAGCAGTTCTTC.

This clonotype was seen a single time. V gene TRBV30 combines with J gene TRBJ1-1; 7 positions match TRBD1. J lost 5 bases, V lost 2 bases, and 5 bases had no gene match. CDR1 GTSNPN and CDR2 SVGIG come from the germline V gene (reference sequence). This CDR3 comprises 13 residues. The chain's CDR3 is CAWSKGGLTEAFF. The CDR3 DNA reads TGTGCCTGGAGTAAAGGGGGCCTGACTGAAGCTTTCTTT.

This clonotype was seen at least ten times. The chain is built from TRBV2 and TRBJ1-6; D is unresolved. The CDR3 runs to 15 residues. V gave up 1 base and J gave up 2 bases, with 6 bases separating them. CDR1 SNHLY and CDR2 FYNNEI come from the germline V gene. The CDR3 protein is CASSEGVPYNSPLHF. The CDR3 bases are TGTGCCAGCAGTGAAGGGGTCCCCTATAATTCACCCCTCCACTTT.

V and J are TRBV27 and TRBJ1-2, with D possibly being TRBD1 (6 bases). The germline gives CDR1 MNHEY, CDR2 SMNVEV (reference sequence). The CDR3 has 13 residues. V was cut by 5 bases and J by 5 bases, with 12 bases left in between. The CDR3 nucleotides are TGTGCCAGCAGTAAACTACAGGGTTATGGCTACACCTTC. Amino acids: CASSKLQGYGYTF.

The genes are TRBV20-1 and TRBJ2-7; 8 bases map to TRBD2. The CDR3 totals 13 residues. Germline V lookup: CDR1 DFQATT, CDR2 SNEGSKA (reference sequence). V was clipped by 6 bases and J by 6 bases; unmatched bases: 10. The CDR3, as DNA: TGCAGTGCGCGAACGGGGGGGGCGCCCGAGCAGTACTTC. Its translation: CSARTGGAPEQYF.

The chain has TRBV29-1 and TRBJ1-2; 8 bases are a match to TRBD1. With V trimmed by 5 bases and J by 8 bases, 13 bases remained unmatched. CDR3 length: 14 amino acids. Per the germline V gene, CDR1 is SQVTM and CDR2 is ANQGSEA. CDR3 sequence reads: CSVKLGQGPEGYTF. CDR3 DNA: TGCAGCGTTAAGTTAGGACAGGGACCGGAAGGCTACACCTTC.